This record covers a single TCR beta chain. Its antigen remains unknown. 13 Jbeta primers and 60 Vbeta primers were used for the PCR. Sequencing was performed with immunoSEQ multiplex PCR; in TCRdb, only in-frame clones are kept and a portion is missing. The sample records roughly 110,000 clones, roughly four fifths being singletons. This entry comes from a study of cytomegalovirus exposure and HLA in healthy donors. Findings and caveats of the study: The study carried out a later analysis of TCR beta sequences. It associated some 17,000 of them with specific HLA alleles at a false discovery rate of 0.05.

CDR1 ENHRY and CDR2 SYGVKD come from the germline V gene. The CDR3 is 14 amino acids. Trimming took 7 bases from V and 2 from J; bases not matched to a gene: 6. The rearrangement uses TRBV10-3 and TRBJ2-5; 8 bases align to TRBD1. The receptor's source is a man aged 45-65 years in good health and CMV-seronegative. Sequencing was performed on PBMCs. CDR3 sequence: CAIKPTGDQETQYF. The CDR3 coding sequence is TGTGCCATCAAACCGACAGGGGATCAAGAGACCCAGTACTTC.